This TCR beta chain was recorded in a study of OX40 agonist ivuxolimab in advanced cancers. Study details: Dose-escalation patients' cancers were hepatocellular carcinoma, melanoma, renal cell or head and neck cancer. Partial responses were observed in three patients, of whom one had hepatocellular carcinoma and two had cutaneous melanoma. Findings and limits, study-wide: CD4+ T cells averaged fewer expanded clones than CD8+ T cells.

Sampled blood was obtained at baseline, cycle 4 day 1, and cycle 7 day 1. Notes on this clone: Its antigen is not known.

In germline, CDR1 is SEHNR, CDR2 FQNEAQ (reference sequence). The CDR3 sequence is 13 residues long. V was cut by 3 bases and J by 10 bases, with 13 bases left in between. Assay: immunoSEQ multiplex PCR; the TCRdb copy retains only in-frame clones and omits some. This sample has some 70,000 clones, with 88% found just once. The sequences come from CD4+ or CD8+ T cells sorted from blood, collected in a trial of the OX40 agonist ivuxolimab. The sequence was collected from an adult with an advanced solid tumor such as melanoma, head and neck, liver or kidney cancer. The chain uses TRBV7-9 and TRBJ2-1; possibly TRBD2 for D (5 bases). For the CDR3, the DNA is TGTGCCAGCAGCTTGGTATCGGCGGGCGAGCAGTTCTTC. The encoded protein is CASSLVSAGEQFF. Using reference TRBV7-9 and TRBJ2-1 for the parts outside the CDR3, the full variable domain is DTGVSQNPRHKITKRGQNVTFRCDPISEHNRLYWYRQTLGQGPEFLTYFQNEAQLEKSRLLSDRFSAERPKGSFSTLEIQRTEQGDSAMYLCASSLVSAGEQFFGPGTRLTVL.